Presented here are 5 T cell receptor beta chains from one specimen sequenced in a study of spatial heterogeneity in lung cancer. Via MiXCR, TCRdb re-called the 5' RACE reads, giving one row per CDR3 protein. The sample carries approximately 11,000 distinct CDR3 sequences, 5.5% to 7.5% recorded once. Indicated time point: sample taken at primary tumor resection. Extraction of whole RNA from tumor, nontumor lung or frozen PBMC preceded unsorted sequencing. The material was normal lung tissue next to the tumor, obtained at surgery. The source is a male donor with early-stage non-small cell lung cancer.

This clonotype was detected many times. Since the library was made to target alpha chains, this beta chain is a stray read and its abundance is not meaningful. This sequence joins TRBV6-6 and TRBJ1-2; 10 nucleotides match TRBD1. V was clipped by 0 bases and J by 4 bases; unmatched bases: 5. The length of the CDR3 is 16 residues. Germline values: CDR1 MNHNY, CDR2 SVGAGI (reference sequence). The chain's CDR3 is CASSYSRDRGSYGYTF. The CDR3 DNA is TGTGCCAGCAGTTACTCCCGGGACAGGGGAAGCTATGGCTACACCTTC.

This clonotype was seen ten or more times. The library was prepared for alpha chains; this beta chain is a stray read, so its frequency means little. The J gene is TRBJ2-1, the V gene TRBV6-2 or TRBV6-3; the match to TRBD2 covers 9 bases. The germline gives CDR1 MNHEY, CDR2 SVGEGT. With 1 base clipped from V and 7 bases from J, the junction kept 5 bases outside the gene matches. The CDR3 runs 15 residues. The CDR3 here is CASSYLGSGRNEQFF. The DNA of the CDR3 is TGTGCCAGCAGTTACTTGGGTAGCGGGAGAAATGAGCAGTTCTTC.

Notes on this clonotype: A much more abundant neighbour one base away suggests this may be a read error. With the library built for alpha chains, this beta chain is off target and its frequency is not meaningful. The chain joins TRBV11-3 to TRBJ2-2; TRBD2 is a possible D gene (5 bases). Trimming removed 0 bases at V and 5 bases at J, with 16 bases between. Germline CDR1 reads SGHNT; CDR2 reads YENEEA. The CDR3 runs 17 residues. CDR3 nucleotide sequence: TGTGCCAGCAGCTTAGAGTCTAGCAGGAGACGTACCGGGGAGCTGTTTTTT. Translation: CASSLESSRRRTGELFF.

This clonotype is labeled as large. This beta chain lies outside the target of a library built for alpha chains; its clone size means little. The chain joins TRBV6-5 to TRBJ1-5; perhaps TRBD1 as D (5 bases). The germline V and J ends were trimmed by 2 bases and 12 bases, with 20 bases remaining between them. Germline V gives CDR1 MNHEY, CDR2 SVGAGI. This CDR3 comprises 15 residues. The CDR3 DNA follows: TGTGCCAGCAGTTACCAGTCCGGGACCCCCCAGGACCAGCATTTT. Translation: CASSYQSGTPQDQHF.

This clonotype has at least ten counts. This beta chain is off target for a library built for alpha chains, so its abundance means little. The chain recombines TRBV6-5 with TRBJ1-1; a weak D match, TRBD1 (5 bases). Trimming took off 8 bases at V and 3 bases at J, with 7 bases between the two ends. Germline-derived CDR1 and CDR2 are MNHEY and SVGAGI. The CDR3 is 11 residues long. In DNA, the CDR3 is TGTGCCAGCCAGGGAGACACTGAAGCTTTCTTT. Translating it yields CASQGDTEAFF.